Sample share makes the clone carrying this TCR beta chain medium-sized (0.01 to 0.1%). Its antigen is as yet unknown. In TCRdb, the reads were re-called with MiXCR into one record per CDR3 protein. The table shows about 20,000 distinct CDR3 sequences, with approximately 21% occurring only once. This sample stems from a study of lung T cells in sarcoidosis with Löfgren's syndrome. Whole-study findings and limits: The most expanded V genes in Löfgren's patients were reportedly TRAV12-1 and TRBV2.

Germline V gene lookup returns CDR1 MNHEY and CDR2 SVGEGT. The CDR3 loop spans 16 amino acids. Trimming took off 7 bases at V and 0 bases at J, with 16 bases between the two ends. The TCR was taken from a human donor with sarcoidosis (Löfgren's syndrome or another form), or a control subject (not recorded which). This chain connects TRBV6-2 or TRBV6-3 to TRBJ1-5; D is unclear. Sequencing was performed on CD4+ T cells from PBMCs. CDR3 bases: TGTGCCAGCAACTACGGCGAGGAATATAGCAATCAGCCCCAGCATTTT. As protein: CASNYGEEYSNQPQHF.